The 18 T cell receptor beta chains in this list originate from one sample, sequenced in a study of a mutant IDH1 vaccine in newly diagnosed glioma. Data came from immunoSEQ multiplex PCR; TCRdb stores just in-frame clones and leaves some out. The sample lists over 40,000 clones; 85% to 90% were seen once. As to time point: week 35, safety follow-up. The content of each vaccine dose was 300 ug of mutant IDH1 20-mer peptide, and topical imiquimod accompanied it. These receptors have no identified antigens. The starting material was PBMCs, obtained from a glioma patient whose treatment included an IDH1 peptide vaccine. Source of these receptors: a man between 40 and 49 years old with glioma.

This chain joins TRBV11-3 and TRBJ2-2; 8 bases fit TRBD2. This CDR3 contains 16 residues. V lost 4 bases to trimming and J lost 0 bases; unmatched junction nucleotides: 4. Germline values: CDR1 SGHNT, CDR2 YENEEA. As DNA, the CDR3 is TGTGCCAGCAGCTCGTACGGGGGGGCGAACACCGGGGAGCTGTTTTTT. Residues: CASSSYGGANTGELFF.

The V gene is TRBV30, the J gene TRBJ2-3; D possibly matches TRBD1 or TRBD2 (6 bases each). Germline CDR1 and CDR2: GTSNPN and SVGIG (reference sequence). The CDR3 is made up of 13 amino acids. V lost 5 bases and J lost 4, with 13 bases in between. For the CDR3, the DNA is TGTGCCTGGTCGGGGGCCCCGTCAGATACGCAGTATTTT. This encodes CAWSGAPSDTQYF.

In this sample, this clone turned up once. V usage is TRBV7-3 and J usage is TRBJ2-3, with D possibly being TRBD1 (7 bases). Germline-derived CDR1 and CDR2 are SGHTA and FQGTGA. V dropped 5 bases and J dropped 1 base, with 16 bases sitting between them. CDR3 size: 16 residues. CDR3 coding DNA: TGTGCCAGCAGCAGAAACAGGGGAGGAGGCACAGATACGCAGTATTTT. This encodes CASSRNRGGGTDTQYF.

This clone occurred once. Here the CDR3 DNA reads TGTGCCACCAGCAGAGTAGGAGCCGCCAACACTGAAGCTTTCTTT. Its protein is CATSRVGAANTEAFF. The chain has TRBV15 and TRBJ1-1; unclear D gene. The ends were cut back, 1 base at V and 2 bases at J, with 11 bases in the middle. From germline, CDR1 is LNHNV and CDR2 YYDKDF (reference sequence). This CDR3 has 15 amino acids.

The V gene is TRBV19, the J gene TRBJ1-5, with a weak D call TRBD1 (5 bases). There are 17 residues in the CDR3. Germline V gene data show CDR1 as LNHDA and CDR2 as SQIVND (reference sequence). V lost 2 bases, J lost 4 bases, and 18 bases lay in between. CDR3 nucleotide sequence: TGTGCCAGTAGTATATCTTGGGGGGACGGCAGAAATCAGCCCCAGCATTTT. This sequence encodes CASSISWGDGRNQPQHF.

This CDR3 reads CASSSGLREQYF. CDR3 coding DNA: TGTGCCAGCAGCTCTGGACTACGCGAGCAGTACTTC. V is TRBV7-9 and J is TRBJ2-7; D might be TRBD2 (6 bases). CDR3 length: 12 residues. V was shortened by 4 bases and J by 6 bases, with 10 bases between the two germline ends. Looked up from germline, CDR1 is SEHNR and CDR2 is FQNEAQ (reference sequence).

This chain connects TRBV11-2 to TRBJ2-5; D could derive from TRBD1 or TRBD2 (5 bases each). CDR1 is SGHAT and CDR2 is FQNNGV in the germline V gene. V was shortened by 0 bases and J by 2 bases, with 10 bases between the two germline ends. The CDR3 totals 15 residues. CDR3 coding DNA: TGTGCCAGCAGCTTAGATCCGGGGCAGCAAGAGACCCAGTACTTC. It encodes CASSLDPGQQETQYF.

The chain joins TRBV15 to TRBJ1-4; D unresolved. Trimming shortened V by 10 bases and J by 7 bases, and 19 bases separated the two germline ends. The CDR3 contains 14 residues. Germline V lookup: CDR1 LNHNV, CDR2 YYDKDF (reference sequence). CDR3: CAIQPGVDREKLFF. The CDR3 bases are TGTGCCATCCAACCGGGCGTTGACCGTGAAAAACTGTTTTTT. The complete variable domain, with remaining parts taken from reference TRBV15 and TRBJ1-4, reads DAMVIQNPRYQVTQFGKPVTLSCSQTLNHNVMYWYQQKSSQAPKLLFHYYDKDFNNEADTPDNFQSRRPNTSFCFLDIRSPGLGDTAMYLCAIQPGVDREKLFFGSGTQLSVL.

The chain uses TRBV11-2 and TRBJ1-5; 8 bases are a match to TRBD1. Germline V lookup: CDR1 SGHAT, CDR2 FQNNGV. The CDR3 consists of 17 residues. V shed 0 bases, J shed 3 bases, and the junction held 7 bases outside the gene matches. CDR3 nucleotide sequence: TGTGCCAGCAGCTTAGATGGGATACAGGGGGACAATCAGCCCCAGCATTTT. It codes for CASSLDGIQGDNQPQHF.

The genes are TRBV27 and TRBJ1-4, with D unclear. From germline, CDR1 is MNHEY and CDR2 SMNVEV (reference sequence). With 6 bases removed from V and 5 bases from J, the gap between germline ends came to 22 bases. There are 17 residues in the CDR3. CDR3 in amino acids: CASRGFLMRGGNEKLFF. CDR3 in DNA: TGTGCCAGCAGGGGTTTTTTAATGCGGGGTGGCAATGAAAAACTGTTTTTT.

This clone has just one count. The chain couples TRBV5-1 to TRBJ2-2; D gene uncertain. The CDR3 runs 13 residues. Germline V gene sequence: CDR1 SGHRS, CDR2 YFSETQ. V shed 0 bases and J shed 5 bases, with 5 bases lying between them. The CDR3 is CASSLGATGELFF. CDR3 in DNA: TGCGCCAGCAGCTTGGGGGCGACCGGGGAGCTGTTTTTT.

This clone was seen just once. The chain is built from TRBV2 and TRBJ1-2, with D possibly TRBD1 on 6 matching bases. The CDR3 sequence is 14 residues long. Germline V gives CDR1 SNHLY, CDR2 FYNNEI. V gave up 8 bases and J gave up 4 bases, with 17 bases separating them. The CDR3 region has the DNA TGTGCCAGCGCCCCGGACAGTCTGAGCTATGGCTACACCTTC. Its protein product is CASAPDSLSYGYTF.

CDR3 protein: CASRSGQGSIGELFF. The CDR3 DNA sequence: TGTGCCAGCAGGTCGGGACAGGGGAGCATCGGGGAGCTGTTTTTT. J is TRBJ2-2 and V is TRBV28; 10 bases fit TRBD1. CDR3 length: 15 residues. The germline V gene has CDR1 MDHEN and CDR2 SYDVKM. V lost 6 bases to trimming and J lost 7 bases; unmatched junction nucleotides: 8.

This clone has only one observation. The chain has TRBV6-1 and TRBJ2-1; 10 bases match TRBD2. This CDR3 spans 18 amino acids. Trimming took 2 bases from V and 4 from J; bases not matched to a gene: 11. Germline CDR1 reads MNHNS; CDR2 reads SASEGT. This CDR3 reads CASSERPSGGLIYNEQFF. The CDR3 DNA reads as TGTGCCAGCAGTGAAAGGCCTAGCGGGGGTCTCATTTACAATGAGCAGTTCTTC.

This chain joins TRBV18 and TRBJ2-7, with 7 bases aligning to TRBD2. V lost 2 bases to trimming and J lost 7 bases; unmatched junction nucleotides: 11. The CDR3 consists of 15 residues. Germline V gives CDR1 KGHSH, CDR2 LQKENI. The CDR3 DNA reads TGTGCCAGCTCACCAACGGGGGAGGGCCTCTATGAGCAGTACTTC. It translates to CASSPTGEGLYEQYF.

The rearrangement uses TRBV19 and TRBJ2-1; D uncertain. There are 15 residues in the CDR3. The germline V and J ends were trimmed by 3 bases and 3 bases, with 12 bases remaining between them. In germline, CDR1 is LNHDA, CDR2 SQIVND (reference sequence). The CDR3 bases are TGTGCCAGTAGTATGGGTTGGCAGAGCTACAATGAGCAGTTCTTC. Translated, it gives CASSMGWQSYNEQFF. Variable domain in full (rest from reference TRBV19 and TRBJ2-1): DGGITQSPKYLFRKEGQNVTLSCEQNLNHDAMYWYRQDPGQGLRLIYYSQIVNDFQKGDIAEGYSVSREKKESFPLTVTSAQKNPTAFYLCASSMGWQSYNEQFFGPGTRLTVL.

The chain combines TRBV5-5 with TRBJ1-5; TRBD1 is a possible D gene (5 bases). Trimming pared 0 bases from V and 5 bases from J, leaving 9 bases between. From germline, CDR1 is SGHKS and CDR2 YYEKEE (reference sequence). CDR3 length: 14 residues. CDR3 in amino acids: CASSLGDLYQPQHF. CDR3 sequence (DNA): TGTGCCAGCAGCTTGGGGGACCTCTATCAGCCCCAGCATTTT.

This chain links TRBV5-4 with TRBJ1-1, with D perhaps matching TRBD1 (5 bases). The V end was cut by 4 bases, the J end by 1 base, with 14 bases between. The CDR3 loop spans 15 amino acids. The germline gives CDR1 SGHNT, CDR2 YYREEE (reference sequence). The CDR3 DNA reads TGTGCCAGCAGCCGACTGGGGCAGGGGAACACTGAAGCTTTCTTT. The encoded protein is CASSRLGQGNTEAFF.